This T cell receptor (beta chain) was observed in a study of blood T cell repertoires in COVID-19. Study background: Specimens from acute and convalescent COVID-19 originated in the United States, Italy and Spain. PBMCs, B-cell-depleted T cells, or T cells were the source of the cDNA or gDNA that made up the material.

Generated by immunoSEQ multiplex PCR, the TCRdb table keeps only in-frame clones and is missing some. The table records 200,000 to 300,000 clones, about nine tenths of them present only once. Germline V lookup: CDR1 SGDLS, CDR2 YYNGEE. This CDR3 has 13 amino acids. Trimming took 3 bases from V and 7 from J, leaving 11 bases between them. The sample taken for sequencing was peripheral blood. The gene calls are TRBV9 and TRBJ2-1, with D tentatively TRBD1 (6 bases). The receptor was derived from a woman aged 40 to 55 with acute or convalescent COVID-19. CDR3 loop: CASSEKGVNEQFF. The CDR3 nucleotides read TGTGCCAGCAGCGAAAAGGGGGTAAATGAGCAGTTCTTC.